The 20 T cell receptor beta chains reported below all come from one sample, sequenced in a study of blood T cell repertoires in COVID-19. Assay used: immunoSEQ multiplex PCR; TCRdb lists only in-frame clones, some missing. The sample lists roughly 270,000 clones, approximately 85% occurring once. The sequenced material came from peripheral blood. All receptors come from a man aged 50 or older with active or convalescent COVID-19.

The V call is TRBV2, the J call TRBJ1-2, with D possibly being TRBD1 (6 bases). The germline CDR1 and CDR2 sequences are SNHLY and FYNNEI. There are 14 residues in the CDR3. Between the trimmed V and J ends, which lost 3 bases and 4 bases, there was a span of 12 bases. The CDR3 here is CASSEGAGPYGYTF. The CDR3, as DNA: TGTGCCAGCAGTGAGGGGGCTGGGCCCTATGGCTACACCTTC.

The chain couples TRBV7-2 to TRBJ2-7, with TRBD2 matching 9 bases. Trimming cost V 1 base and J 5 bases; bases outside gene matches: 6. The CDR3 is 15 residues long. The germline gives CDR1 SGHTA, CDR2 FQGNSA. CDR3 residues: CASSLEAGGPHEQYF. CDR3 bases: TGTGCCAGCAGCTTAGAGGCGGGAGGGCCCCACGAGCAGTACTTC.

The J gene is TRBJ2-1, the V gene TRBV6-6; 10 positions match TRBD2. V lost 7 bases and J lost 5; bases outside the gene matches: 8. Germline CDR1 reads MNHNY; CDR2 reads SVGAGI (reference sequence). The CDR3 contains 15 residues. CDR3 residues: CASILSGTSDNEQFF. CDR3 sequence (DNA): TGTGCCAGCATTCTATCGGGGACTAGCGACAATGAGCAGTTCTTC.

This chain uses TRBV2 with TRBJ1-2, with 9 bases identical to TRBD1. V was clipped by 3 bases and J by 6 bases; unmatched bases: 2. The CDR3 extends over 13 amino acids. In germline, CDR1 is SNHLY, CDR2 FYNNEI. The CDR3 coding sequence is TGTGCCAGCAGTGATGACAGGGGGGATGGCTACACCTTC. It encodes CASSDDRGDGYTF.

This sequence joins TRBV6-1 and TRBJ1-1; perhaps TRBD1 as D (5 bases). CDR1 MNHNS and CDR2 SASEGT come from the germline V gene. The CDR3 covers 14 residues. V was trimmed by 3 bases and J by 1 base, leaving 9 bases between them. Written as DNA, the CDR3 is TGTGCCAGCAGTGAGACAGCCCCGAACACTGAAGCTTTCTTT. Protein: CASSETAPNTEAFF.

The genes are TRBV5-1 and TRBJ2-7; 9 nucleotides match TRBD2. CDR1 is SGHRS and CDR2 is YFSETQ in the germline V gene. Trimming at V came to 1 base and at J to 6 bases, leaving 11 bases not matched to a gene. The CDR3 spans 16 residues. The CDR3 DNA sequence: TGCGCCAGCAGCTTGTACCCTGGGCTAGCGGGACTCGAGCAGTACTTC. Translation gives CASSLYPGLAGLEQYF.

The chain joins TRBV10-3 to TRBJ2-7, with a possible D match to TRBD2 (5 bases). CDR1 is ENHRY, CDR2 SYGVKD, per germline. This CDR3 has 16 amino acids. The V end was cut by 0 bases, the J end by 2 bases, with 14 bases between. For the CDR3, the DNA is TGTGCCATCAGTGAGTCGAGGGTAGCAAGACCCTACGAGCAGTACTTC. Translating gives CAISESRVARPYEQYF.

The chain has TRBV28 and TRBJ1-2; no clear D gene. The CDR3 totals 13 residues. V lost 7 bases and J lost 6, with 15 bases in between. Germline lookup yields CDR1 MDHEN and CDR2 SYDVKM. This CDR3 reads CASNTPGTDGYTF. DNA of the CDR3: TGTGCCAGCAACACGCCGGGTACCGATGGCTACACCTTC.

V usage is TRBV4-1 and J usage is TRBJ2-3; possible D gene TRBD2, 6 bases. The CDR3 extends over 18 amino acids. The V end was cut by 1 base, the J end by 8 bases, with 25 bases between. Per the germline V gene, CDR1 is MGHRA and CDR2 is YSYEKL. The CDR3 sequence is CASSQASRGGTEGGTQYF. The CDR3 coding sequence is TGCGCCAGCAGCCAAGCTTCGAGGGGCGGCACGGAGGGAGGTACGCAGTATTTT.

The CDR3 bases are TGTGCCAGCAGCGCCCGAACATCCGGGACTACGCGCGGTAGCACAGATACGCAGTATTTT. The encoded protein is CASSARTSGTTRGSTDTQYF. The J gene is TRBJ2-3, the V gene TRBV3-1 (or the pseudogene TRBV3-2), with TRBD2 identical over 7 bases. The CDR3 extends over 20 amino acids. Per germline, CDR1 LGHDT and CDR2 YNNKEL (reference sequence). The V gene end was trimmed by 5 bases and the J gene end by 0 bases; junction bases not matched to a gene: 20.

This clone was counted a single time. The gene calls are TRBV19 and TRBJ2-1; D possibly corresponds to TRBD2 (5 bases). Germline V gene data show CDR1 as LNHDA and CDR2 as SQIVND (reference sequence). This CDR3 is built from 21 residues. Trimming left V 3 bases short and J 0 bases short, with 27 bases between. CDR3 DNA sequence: TGTGCCAGTAGTATGCTTAGTACCTACCTACCCAGCGGAAGCTCCTACAATGAGCAGTTCTTC. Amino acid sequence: CASSMLSTYLPSGSSYNEQFF.

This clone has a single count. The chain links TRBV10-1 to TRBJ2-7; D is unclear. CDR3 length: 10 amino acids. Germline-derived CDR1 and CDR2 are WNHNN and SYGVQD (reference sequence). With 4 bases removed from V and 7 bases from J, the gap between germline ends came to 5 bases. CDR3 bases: TGCGCCAGCAGTGCGCGAGAGCAGTACTTC. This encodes CASSAREQYF.

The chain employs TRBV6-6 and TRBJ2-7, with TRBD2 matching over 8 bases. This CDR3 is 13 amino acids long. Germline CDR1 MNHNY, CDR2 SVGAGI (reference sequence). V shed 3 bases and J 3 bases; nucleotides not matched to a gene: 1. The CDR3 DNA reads TGTGCCAGCAGTTATAGCGGGGTCTACGAGCAGTACTTC. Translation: CASSYSGVYEQYF.

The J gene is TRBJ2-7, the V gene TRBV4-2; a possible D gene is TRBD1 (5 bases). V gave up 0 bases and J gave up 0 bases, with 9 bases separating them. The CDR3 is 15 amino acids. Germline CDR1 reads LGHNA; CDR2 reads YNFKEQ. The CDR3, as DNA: TGTGCCAGCAGCCAAGAACAGGCGGCCTCCTACGAGCAGTACTTC. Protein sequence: CASSQEQAASYEQYF.

The chain's CDR3 is CASNPGQSTDTQYF. The CDR3 bases are TGTGCCAGCAACCCCGGACAGAGCACAGATACGCAGTATTTT. The gene calls are TRBV9 and TRBJ2-3, with a weak D call TRBD1 (6 bases). CDR3 size: 14 residues. V was clipped by 6 bases and J by 0 bases, with 11 bases between them. CDR1 is SGDLS and CDR2 is YYNGEE in the germline V gene. Drawing the rest from reference TRBV9 and TRBJ2-3, the complete variable domain is DSGVTQTPKHLITATGQRVTLRCSPRSGDLSVYWYQQSLDQGLQFLIQYYNGEERAKGNILERFSAQQFPDLHSELNLSSLELGDSALYFCASNPGQSTDTQYFGPGTRLTVL.

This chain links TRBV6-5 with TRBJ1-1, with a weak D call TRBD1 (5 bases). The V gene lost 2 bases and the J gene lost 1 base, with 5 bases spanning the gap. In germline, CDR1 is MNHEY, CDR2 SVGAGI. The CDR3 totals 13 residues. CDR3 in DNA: TGTGCCAGCAGTTACAGGGGGAACACTGAAGCTTTCTTT. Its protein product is CASSYRGNTEAFF.

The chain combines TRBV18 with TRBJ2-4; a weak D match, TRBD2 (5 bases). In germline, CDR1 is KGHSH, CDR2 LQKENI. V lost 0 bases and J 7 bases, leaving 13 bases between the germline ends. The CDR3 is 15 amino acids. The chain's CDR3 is CASSPPSDSRNIQYF. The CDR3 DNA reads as TGTGCCAGCTCACCACCTAGCGACTCCCGCAACATTCAGTACTTC.

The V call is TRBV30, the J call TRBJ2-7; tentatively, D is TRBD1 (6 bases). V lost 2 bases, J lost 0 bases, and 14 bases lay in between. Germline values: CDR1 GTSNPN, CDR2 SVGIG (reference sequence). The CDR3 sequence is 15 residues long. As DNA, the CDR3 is TGTGCCTGGAGTACTACAGGGTCAGGCTCCTACGAGCAGTACTTC. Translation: CAWSTTGSGSYEQYF.

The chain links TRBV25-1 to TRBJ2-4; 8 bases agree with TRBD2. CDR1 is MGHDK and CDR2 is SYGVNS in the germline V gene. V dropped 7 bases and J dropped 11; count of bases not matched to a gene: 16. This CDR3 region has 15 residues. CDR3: CASTGVRGTSSVQYF. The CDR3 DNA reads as TGTGCCAGCACGGGAGTGAGGGGGACTAGTTCTGTTCAGTACTTC.

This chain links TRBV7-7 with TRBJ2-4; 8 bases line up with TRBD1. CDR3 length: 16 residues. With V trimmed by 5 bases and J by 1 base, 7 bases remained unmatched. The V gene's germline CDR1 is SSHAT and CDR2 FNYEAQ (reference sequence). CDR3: CASSLPTGEAKNIQYF. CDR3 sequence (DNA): TGTGCCAGCAGCCTGCCGACAGGGGAGGCCAAAAACATTCAGTACTTC.